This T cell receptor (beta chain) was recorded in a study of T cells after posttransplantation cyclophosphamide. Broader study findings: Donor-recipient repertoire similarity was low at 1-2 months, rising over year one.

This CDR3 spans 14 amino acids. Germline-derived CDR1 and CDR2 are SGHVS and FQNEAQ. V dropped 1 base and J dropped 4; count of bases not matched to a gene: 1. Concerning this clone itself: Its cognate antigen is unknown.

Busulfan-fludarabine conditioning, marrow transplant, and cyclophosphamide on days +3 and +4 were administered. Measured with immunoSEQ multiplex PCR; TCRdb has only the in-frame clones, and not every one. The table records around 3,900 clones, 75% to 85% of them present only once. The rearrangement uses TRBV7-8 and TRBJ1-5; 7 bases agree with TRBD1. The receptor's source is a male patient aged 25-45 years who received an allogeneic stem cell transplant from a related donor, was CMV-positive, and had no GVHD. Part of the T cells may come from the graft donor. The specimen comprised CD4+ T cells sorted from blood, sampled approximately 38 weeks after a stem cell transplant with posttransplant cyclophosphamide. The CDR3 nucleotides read TGTGCCAGCAGCTTAGACAGGGGTAATCAGCCCCAGCATTTT. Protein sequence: CASSLDRGNQPQHF. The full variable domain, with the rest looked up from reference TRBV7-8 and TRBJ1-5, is GAGVSQSPRYKVAKRGQDVALRCDPISGHVSLFWYQQALGQGPEFLTYFQNEAQLDKSGLPSDRFFAERPEGSVSTLKIQRTQQEDSAVYLCASSLDRGNQPQHFGDGTRLSIL.